Presented here are 12 T cell receptor beta chains from one specimen sequenced in a study of response to subunit inactivated influenza vaccine. TCRdb re-analysed the RT-PCR reads in MiXCR, keeping a single row per CDR3 protein. Of roughly 540,000 distinct CDR3 sequences in the sample, under 30% were seen once. This same sample was also taken into another study, of T cells expressing NK-cell markers. That source reports: Production of TCR beta cDNA relied on 5'RACE template switching with UMIs.

The sequenced sample was CD4+ T cells sorted from PBMCs, obtained 11 to 12 days after vaccination. All receptors come from a man in his fifties or sixties who received an inactivated influenza vaccine.

This clonotype came up many times. This chain links TRBV5-1 with TRBJ2-3; 7 nucleotides match TRBD1. Germline values: CDR1 SGHRS, CDR2 YFSETQ. V shed 5 bases and J 2 bases; nucleotides not matched to a gene: 8. This CDR3 contains 15 residues. CDR3 DNA: TGCGCCAGCAGGTCGCCGGGACAGTACACAGATACGCAGTATTTT. Its translation is CASRSPGQYTDTQYF.

This chain joins TRBV18 and TRBJ2-7, with 10 bases identical to TRBD2. Germline V gene lookup returns CDR1 KGHSH and CDR2 LQKENI. With V trimmed by 0 bases and J by 4 bases, 15 bases remained unmatched. The CDR3 contains 19 residues. The CDR3: CASSPPSALAGARLYEQYF. CDR3 sequence (DNA): TGTGCCAGCTCACCACCGAGCGCTCTAGCGGGAGCCCGCCTTTACGAGCAGTACTTC.

This chain uses TRBV6-1 with TRBJ2-1; 8 positions agree with TRBD2. The CDR3 length is 16 residues. Trimming at V came to 5 bases and at J to 8 bases, leaving 14 bases not matched to a gene. The V gene's germline CDR1 is MNHNS and CDR2 SASEGT. CDR3 DNA: TGTGCCAGCAGTCCGGGGGGGACTTTAAGAGGCCATGAGCAGTTCTTC. Encoded protein: CASSPGGTLRGHEQFF.

This clonotype was picked up a small number of times. J is TRBJ1-1 and V is TRBV5-6, with 7 nucleotides matching TRBD1. In germline, CDR1 is SGHDT, CDR2 YYEEEE. V dropped 1 base and J dropped 3; count of bases not matched to a gene: 6. The CDR3 spans 15 residues. The CDR3 loop reads CASSLSRGLDTEAFF. Here the CDR3 DNA reads TGTGCCAGCAGCTTGTCGAGGGGGCTGGACACTGAAGCTTTCTTT.

This chain joins TRBV9 and TRBJ2-2; tentative D call: TRBD2 (5 bases). Germline V CDR1 and CDR2: SGDLS, YYNGEE. V was shortened by 2 bases and J by 7 bases, with 15 bases between the two germline ends. CDR3 length: 15 residues. CDR3 nucleotides: TGTGCCAGCAGCGTTTACATCGGTGAGGGCGGGGAGCTGTTTTTT. This gives the protein CASSVYIGEGGELFF.

This clonotype appeared a few times. CDR3 sequence: CASSRMRGGSTDTQYF. The CDR3 nucleotides read TGTGCCAGCAGCCGTATGCGGGGGGGTAGCACAGATACGCAGTATTTT. The chain joins TRBV12-3 or TRBV12-4 to TRBJ2-3; TRBD2 matches at 9 bases. This CDR3 is built from 16 residues. The junction had 7 bases not matched to a gene; V was cut back by 6 bases and J by 0 bases.

V gene TRBV7-8 combines with J gene TRBJ2-7; D perhaps matches TRBD1 (6 bases). The CDR3 is made up of 15 amino acids. The V end was cut by 0 bases, the J end by 0 bases, with 9 bases between. Germline CDR1 is SGHVS and CDR2 is FQNEAQ. The CDR3 region is CASSLAVTGSYEQYF. CDR3 bases: TGTGCCAGCAGCTTAGCGGTGACAGGCTCCTACGAGCAGTACTTC.

The V and J genes are TRBV12-3 or TRBV12-4 and TRBJ2-7; 10 bases align to TRBD1. The CDR3 is 14 residues long. The ends lost 7 bases at V and 5 bases at J; junction bases unmatched: 8. The CDR3 region is CASKSGQGFHEQYF. The CDR3 DNA sequence: TGTGCCAGCAAGTCGGGACAGGGGTTCCACGAGCAGTACTTC.

This rearrangement joins TRBV12-3 or TRBV12-4 to TRBJ1-1; tentative D call: TRBD1 (6 bases). Trimming took 6 bases from V and 6 from J, leaving 14 bases between them. The CDR3 is made up of 13 amino acids. The CDR3 is CASSSGAEAEAFF. The CDR3 nucleotides are TGTGCCAGCAGCTCAGGGGCTGAAGCTGAAGCTTTCTTT.

This clonotype has a handful of counts. The rearrangement joins TRBV12-3 or TRBV12-4 to TRBJ1-2; D unclear. This CDR3 has 10 amino acids. Trimming pared 1 base from V and 6 bases from J, leaving 0 bases between. CDR3: CASSLDGYTF. CDR3 in DNA: TGTGCCAGCAGTTTAGATGGCTACACCTTC.

This clonotype was picked up one time. Just one base apart from a much larger clone, this may be a read error. The gene calls are TRBV20-1 and TRBJ2-5; D uncertain. Trimming cost V 1 base and J 2 bases, with 14 bases left between them. There are 15 residues in the CDR3. Germline CDR1 reads DFQATT; CDR2 reads SNEGSKA (reference sequence). CDR3 DNA sequence: TGCAGTGCTAGAGGGTCGGTAGTCGGGCAAGAGACCCAGTACTTC. Translation gives CSARGSVVGQETQYF.

The sample holds many counts of this clonotype. V and J are TRBV5-1 and TRBJ2-1; either TRBD1 or TRBD2 may fit D (6 bases each). Germline values: CDR1 SGHRS, CDR2 YFSETQ. The CDR3 is made up of 16 amino acids. Trimming shortened V by 0 bases and J by 9 bases, and 19 bases separated the two germline ends. DNA for the CDR3: TGCGCCAGCAGCTTGGAGGGGCCTACTAGCAGGGGTGAGCAGTTCTTC. It codes for CASSLEGPTSRGEQFF.